This TCR beta chain was captured in a study of T cells in localized non-small cell lung cancer (dated by TCRdb to 2020 to 2021). A note on the overall study: Comparing tumors with uninvolved tumor-adjacent lungs, the study looked at the T cell repertoires of fewer than 250 patients with early-stage NSCLC. Of the NSCLC patients, around 140 were male and 107 were female, and the mean age was around 66 years. All 240 or so NSCLC patients in the cohort were treatment-naive and had localized lung tumors that were resected. General conclusions and limits of the study: Uninvolved tumor-adjacent lung showed the highest T cell clonality, higher than tumor, which suggests more focused antigenic responses in the uninvolved tumor-adjacent lung. Since the design was exploratory, TCR variables were selected using unadjusted p-values with no false-discovery rate correction. Because multi-region tumor sequencing was not done, intratumor heterogeneity could not be ruled out. Higher blood T cell density associated with longer overall survival, while higher adjacent-lung clonality associated with shorter survival. A median of approximately 55 of the top 100 tumor clones were detected in paired uninvolved adjacent lung, and around 30 of these tumor clones were also found among the top 100 clones of the paired uninvolved adjacent lung.

The immunoSEQ Assay was used to sequence TCR beta CDR3 regions from DNA. The published analysis was carried out like this. T cell density was computed as TCR beta template counts normalized to usable DNA estimated by amplifying housekeeping genes. Richness was estimated using the preseqR package, with extrapolation to 400,000 templates for PBMC samples and to 120,000 templates for tissue samples. Clonality was taken to be one minus Pielou's evenness. Tissue-enriched TCRs were identified through differential abundance testing performed on productive amino-acid clonotypes, with a minimum total count of 5 and an alpha of 0.1. The Jaccard Index and the Morisita Overlap Index were used to quantify repertoire overlap between compartments. TCR beta CDR3s were clustered by GLIPH together with public tetramer-defined viral CDR3s, and at least three viral sequences plus V-gene enrichment were required for viral motifs. TCRdb carries this immuneACCESS record with in-frame sequences only. Its versions omit some clonotypes, under half of them owing to an unresolved V gene in the studies checked, with the rest unexplained. D and trimming were read from the DNA, whereas the V and J calls and clone size are those reported in that table. This sample comprises under 50,000 clones, approximately 86% of them detected only once. More than 2% of the sample is held by the ten biggest clonotypes.

At diagnosis, tumor, uninvolved tumor-adjacent lung and peripheral blood were collected and then preserved as a mix of FFPE and fresh-frozen material. Blood samples were analyzed as peripheral blood mononuclear cells for TCR repertoire profiling. The CDR3 holds 15 amino acids from the cysteine to the phenylalanine. Only the CDR3 DNA is retained, 45 bases long and in frame from the first base. The germline V gene encodes CDR1 MNHNY and CDR2 SVGAGI (reference sequence). Trimming leaves V shorter by 0 bases and J shorter by 3 bases, with the junction holding 4 bases beyond the gene matches. As regards this clone: This clone's antigen is unknown. Base qualities were left out, and no much larger clone turns up one base away.

This sequence originates from a man aged 40 to 70 with stage II lung adenocarcinoma. Recombination joined TRBV6-6 with TRBJ1-1; 7 junctional bases match TRBD1. The source was PBMCs, collected before any cancer treatment. The DNA sequence is as follows: TGTGCCAGCAGTTACTCGACAGGGTGGGACACTGAAGCTTTCTTT. Its amino acids are CASSYSTGWDTEAFF.